Shown below are 10 T cell receptor beta chains from a single sample sequenced in a study of identical twins listed by TCRdb under 2016. The method behind the library was 5' RACE. Sequencing was carried out with an Illumina HiSeq 2000. TCRdb trimmed public reads at Q25 via fastp, called clones via MiXCR and kept in-frame beta chains. Records with the same CDR3 protein are collapsed into one entry carrying the most frequent genes and DNA. Present in this sample are around 480,000 distinct CDR3 sequences, roughly an eighth of which were seen just once. Approximately 0.9% of the sample is in the top ten clones. This sample was shared with a second study, whose subject was yellow fever vaccine responses in identical twins.

What was sequenced was CD4+ T cells sorted from blood. The receptors were sampled from a woman younger than 30 in good health.

The rearrangement joins TRBV28 to TRBJ2-3, with D possibly TRBD2 on 5 matching bases. The CDR3 runs 11 residues. CDR1 and CDR2 from the germline V gene are MDHEN and SYDVKM. Trimming took off 8 bases at V and 8 bases at J, with 11 bases between the two ends. The CDR3 region has the DNA TGTGCCAGCTTGCGGGCCCCTACGCAGTATTTT. It translates to CASLRAPTQYF. Full variable domain (remainder filled in from reference TRBV28 and TRBJ2-3): DVKVTQSSRYLVKRTGEKVFLECVQDMDHENMFWYRQDPGLGLRLIYFSYDVKMKEKGDIPEGYSVSREKKERFSLILESASTNQTSMYLCASLRAPTQYFGPGTRLTVL.

The chain has TRBV11-3 and TRBJ2-1, with a tentative D call TRBD1 (8 bases). This CDR3 has 16 amino acids. V lost 5 bases to trimming and J lost 3 bases, with 17 bases between them. Looked up from germline, CDR1 is SGHNT and CDR2 is YENEEA. The CDR3 loop is CASSPSGGGGYNEQFF. Here the CDR3 DNA reads TGTGCCAGCAGCCCCTCAGGGGGCGGGGGCTACAATGAGCAGTTCTTC.

The chain joins TRBV7-2 to TRBJ2-2; D is uncertain. V dropped 2 bases and J dropped 6 bases, with 16 bases sitting between them. In germline, CDR1 is SGHTA, CDR2 FQGNSA. The CDR3 extends over 16 amino acids. DNA for the CDR3: TGTGCCAGCAGCTTACACGGCCCACTCCCCGCCGGGGAGCTGTTTTTT. This gives the protein CASSLHGPLPAGELFF.

In its sample, this clonotype was seen many times. The rearrangement uses TRBV12-3 or TRBV12-4 and TRBJ1-5; TRBD1 is a possible D gene (5 bases). The CDR3 spans 15 residues. Deletions cut 5 bases from V and 6 bases from J, with 17 bases between. CDR3 residues: CASSPLEGPGQPQHF. As DNA, the CDR3 is TGTGCCAGCAGTCCCCTTGAGGGGCCGGGTCAGCCCCAGCATTTT.

The V call is TRBV27, the J call TRBJ2-1; D unresolved. The CDR3 is made up of 15 amino acids. The V gene's germline CDR1 is MNHEY and CDR2 SMNVEV (reference sequence). V was cut by 0 bases and J by 3 bases, with 9 bases left in between. The CDR3 DNA follows: TGTGCCAGCAGTTTATCAGTATCCCTCTACAATGAGCAGTTCTTC. Translated, it gives CASSLSVSLYNEQFF.

This clonotype has only a few counts. The V call is TRBV28, the J call TRBJ2-7; TRBD1 agrees at 7 bases. The CDR3 sequence is 14 residues long. Unmatched junction bases numbered 8, after V lost 6 bases and J lost 3 bases. Germline loops: CDR1 MDHEN, CDR2 SYDVKM. This CDR3 is CASRSTGTNYEQYF. The CDR3 nucleotides read TGTGCCAGCAGGTCGACAGGGACGAACTACGAGCAGTACTTC. The full variable domain, with the rest looked up from reference TRBV28 and TRBJ2-7, is DVKVTQSSRYLVKRTGEKVFLECVQDMDHENMFWYRQDPGLGLRLIYFSYDVKMKEKGDIPEGYSVSREKKERFSLILESASTNQTSMYLCASRSTGTNYEQYFGPGTRLTVT.

At least ten counts were recorded for this clonotype. The chain joins TRBV29-1 to TRBJ2-1, with 9 bases that match TRBD1. CDR1 SQVTM and CDR2 ANQGSEA come from the germline V gene. Trimming removed 0 bases from V and 7 bases from J; junction bases left unmatched: 10. The CDR3 contains 16 residues. In DNA form, the CDR3 reads TGCAGCGTTGAAGACCCCCGGGACAGGGTCTTTAATGAGCAGTTCTTC. Translating it yields CSVEDPRDRVFNEQFF.

This clonotype came up a few times. This chain joins TRBV7-9 and TRBJ2-7; no clear D. Trimming stripped 5 bases from V and 2 bases from J, with 10 bases between. Germline loops: CDR1 SEHNR, CDR2 FQNEAQ (reference sequence). There are 13 residues in the CDR3. CDR3 in amino acids: CASSPGWAYEQYF. The DNA of the CDR3 is TGTGCCAGCAGCCCTGGGTGGGCCTACGAGCAGTACTTC.

This clonotype was observed a few times. The CDR3 DNA sequence: TGTGCCAGCTCACCCGGGACAGAAGATGGCTACACCTTC. Translation: CASSPGTEDGYTF. The V and J genes are TRBV18 and TRBJ1-2, with 7 bases aligning to TRBD1. CDR3 size: 13 residues. Unmatched junction bases numbered 4, after V lost 3 bases and J lost 6 bases. Germline-derived CDR1 and CDR2 are KGHSH and LQKENI.

The CDR3 sequence: CASSPPGQGSFYGYTF. DNA for the CDR3: TGTGCCAGCAGTCCTCCGGGACAGGGTTCCTTCTATGGCTACACCTTC. The chain joins TRBV28 to TRBJ1-2; 9 nucleotides line up with TRBD1. CDR1 and CDR2 (germline): MDHEN, SYDVKM. J lost 4 bases, V lost 5 bases, and 11 bases had no gene match. The CDR3 is 16 amino acids.